A single sample gave rise to the 14 T cell receptor beta chains below, sequenced in a study of cytomegalovirus exposure and HLA in healthy donors. 60 Vbeta and 13 Jbeta primers were used in PCR. The assay was immunoSEQ multiplex PCR, and TCRdb's table has in-frame clones only and misses some. The sample lists tens of thousands of clones, roughly four fifths occurring once. Sequencing used PBMCs. Source of these receptors: a woman aged 30 to 39 in good health and CMV-seropositive.

This clone was seen only a few times. V and J are TRBV10-3 and TRBJ2-1; 7 nucleotides align to TRBD1. The germline V gene has CDR1 ENHRY and CDR2 SYGVKD. V gave up 7 bases and J gave up 7 bases; unmatched junction bases: 10. This CDR3 comprises 14 residues. CDR3 DNA sequence: TGTGCCATCAACCGTCGGGACAGCGAAAATGAGCAGTTCTTC. Its protein product is CAINRRDSENEQFF.

This clone was seen a single time. The V gene is TRBV5-6, the J gene TRBJ1-5, with 8 bases matching TRBD1. Germline CDR1 SGHDT, CDR2 YYEEEE. J lost 7 bases, V lost 5 bases, and 5 bases had no gene match. The CDR3 length is 13 residues. The CDR3 region has the DNA TGTGCCAGCAGTACGACAGGGGCACAGCCCCAGCATTTT. This encodes CASSTTGAQPQHF.

The CDR3 sequence: CATSRVGEYVEQYF. The CDR3 nucleotides are TGTGCCACCAGCAGAGTCGGGGAGTACGTGGAGCAGTACTTC. V is TRBV15 and J is TRBJ2-7; tentatively, D is TRBD2 (5 bases). Trimming took off 1 base at V and 7 bases at J, with 14 bases between the two ends. The CDR3 spans 14 residues. Germline V gene lookup returns CDR1 LNHNV and CDR2 YYDKDF (reference sequence).

The gene calls are TRBV2 and TRBJ2-7, with TRBD1 identical over 7 bases. The CDR3 loop spans 16 amino acids. Germline trimming cut 2 bases from V and 2 bases from J; bases unmatched to any gene: 9. Germline V gene sequence: CDR1 SNHLY, CDR2 FYNNEI. CDR3 DNA sequence: TGTGCCAGCAGTGAAATGGAGACAGGGAAAACCTACGAGCAGTACTTC. Translating it yields CASSEMETGKTYEQYF.

This rearrangement joins TRBV30 to TRBJ2-7; 12 nucleotides agree with TRBD2. This CDR3 is 15 amino acids long. Germline-derived CDR1 and CDR2 are GTSNPN and SVGIG (reference sequence). The V gene end was trimmed by 2 bases and the J gene end by 4 bases; junction bases not matched to a gene: 6. The chain's CDR3 is CAWSTGLAGNYEQYF. CDR3 coding DNA: TGTGCCTGGAGTACGGGACTAGCGGGTAATTACGAGCAGTACTTC.

The rearrangement uses TRBV5-1 and TRBJ2-3; 14 bases fit TRBD2. CDR1 and CDR2 (germline): SGHRS, YFSETQ. After removal of 4 bases from V and 4 bases from J, the junction contained 8 bases not matched to a gene. The CDR3 has 17 residues. CDR3 in DNA: TGCGCCAGCAGCCTGGGACTAGCGGGAGTCGGGTCAGATACGCAGTATTTT. It encodes CASSLGLAGVGSDTQYF.

The CDR3 here is CASSLPGRVSGQYF. The CDR3 DNA is TGTGCCAGCAGTTTACCCGGTAGAGTCTCTGGGCAGTACTTC. The chain links TRBV28 to TRBJ2-7, with no clear D. The CDR3 loop spans 14 amino acids. Germline V gene data show CDR1 as MDHEN and CDR2 as SYDVKM. V lost 2 bases, J lost 9 bases, and 17 bases lay in between.

This clone was seen once. The V call is TRBV5-1, the J call TRBJ1-1; D possibly corresponds to TRBD1 (6 bases). The V and J ends lost 4 bases and 10 bases respectively, with 14 bases between them. The germline gives CDR1 SGHRS, CDR2 YFSETQ. The CDR3 is 12 residues long. The CDR3 sequence is CASSRTQGGAFF. Here the CDR3 DNA reads TGCGCCAGCAGCCGGACACAGGGTGGAGCTTTCTTT.

The chain is built from TRBV6-6 and TRBJ2-1, with 7 bases that match TRBD2. Trimming at V came to 6 bases and at J to 0 bases, leaving 5 bases not matched to a gene. CDR3 length: 15 amino acids. Germline-derived CDR1 and CDR2 are MNHNY and SVGAGI (reference sequence). The CDR3 DNA sequence: TGTGCCAGCAGAATAGGCGGGAGCTCCTACAATGAGCAGTTCTTC. Its protein is CASRIGGSSYNEQFF.

The chain joins TRBV29-1 to TRBJ2-3, with 8 bases identical to TRBD2. This CDR3 is built from 13 residues. Trimming took 5 bases from V and 5 from J; bases not matched to a gene: 6. The germline gives CDR1 SQVTM, CDR2 ANQGSEA. In nucleotides, the CDR3 is TGCAGCGTTAGGCGGGAGGCCAAAGATACGCAGTATTTT. This sequence encodes CSVRREAKDTQYF.

V and J are TRBV10-3 and TRBJ2-7, with 9 nucleotides matching TRBD1. Germline trimming cut 6 bases from V and 2 bases from J; bases unmatched to any gene: 2. Per germline, CDR1 ENHRY and CDR2 SYGVKD. This CDR3 has 13 amino acids. The CDR3 DNA follows: TGTGCCATCAGGCGACAGGGGGCCTACGAGCAGTACTTC. This sequence encodes CAIRRQGAYEQYF.

V and J are TRBV9 and TRBJ2-1; TRBD1 aligns across 9 bases. The CDR3 covers 19 residues. V was pared by 2 bases and J by 0 bases, with 12 bases of the junction left unmatched. Germline V gene lookup returns CDR1 SGDLS and CDR2 YYNGEE. The CDR3 region is CASSVGQGFRESSYNEQFF. The CDR3 DNA is TGTGCCAGCAGCGTCGGACAGGGGTTTAGGGAAAGCTCCTACAATGAGCAGTTCTTC.

This clone was seen a few times. V is TRBV5-6 and J is TRBJ1-1, with unresolved D. The germline V gene has CDR1 SGHDT and CDR2 YYEEEE. V was shortened by 3 bases and J by 2 bases, with 8 bases between the two germline ends. The CDR3 contains 13 residues. The CDR3 spells CASSSTENTEAFF. The CDR3 region has the DNA TGTGCCAGCAGCTCCACAGAAAACACTGAAGCTTTCTTT.

V is TRBV10-2 and J is TRBJ1-2; no reliable D call. Trimming stripped 5 bases from V and 6 bases from J, with 19 bases between. CDR3 length equals 15 residues. Germline assignment: CDR1 WSHSY and CDR2 SAAADI. The DNA for the CDR3 is TGCGCCAGCAGTACCAGACTCTCGCCCAACAATGGCTACACCTTC. Its protein product is CASSTRLSPNNGYTF.